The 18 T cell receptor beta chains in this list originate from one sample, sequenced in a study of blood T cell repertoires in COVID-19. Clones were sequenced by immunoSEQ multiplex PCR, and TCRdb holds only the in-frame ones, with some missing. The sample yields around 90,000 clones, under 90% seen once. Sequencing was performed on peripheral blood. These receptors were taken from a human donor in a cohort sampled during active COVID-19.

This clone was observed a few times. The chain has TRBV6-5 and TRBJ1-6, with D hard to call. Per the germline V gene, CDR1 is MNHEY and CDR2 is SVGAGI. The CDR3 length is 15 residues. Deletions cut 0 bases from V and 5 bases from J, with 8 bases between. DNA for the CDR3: TGTGCCAGCAGTTACTCGAGCTTAGATAATTCACCCCTCCACTTT. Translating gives CASSYSSLDNSPLHF.

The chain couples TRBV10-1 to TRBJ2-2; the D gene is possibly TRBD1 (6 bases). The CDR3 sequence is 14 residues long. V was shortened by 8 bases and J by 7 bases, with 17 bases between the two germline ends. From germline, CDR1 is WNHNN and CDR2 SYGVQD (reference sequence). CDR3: CASGPGQSIGELFF. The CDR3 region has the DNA TGCGCCAGCGGACCGGGACAATCAATCGGGGAGCTGTTTTTT.

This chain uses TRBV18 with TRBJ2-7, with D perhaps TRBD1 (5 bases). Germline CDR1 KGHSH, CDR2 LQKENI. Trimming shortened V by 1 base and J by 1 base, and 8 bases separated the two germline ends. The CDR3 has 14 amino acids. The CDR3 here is CASSPQGWSYEQYF. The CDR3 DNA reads TGTGCCAGCTCACCACAGGGGTGGTCCTACGAGCAGTACTTC.

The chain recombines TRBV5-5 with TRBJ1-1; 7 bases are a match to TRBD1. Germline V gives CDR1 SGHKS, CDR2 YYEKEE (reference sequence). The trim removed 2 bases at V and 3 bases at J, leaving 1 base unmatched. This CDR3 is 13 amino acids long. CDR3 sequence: CASSFQGDTEAFF. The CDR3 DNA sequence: TGTGCCAGCAGCTTTCAGGGGGACACTGAAGCTTTCTTT.

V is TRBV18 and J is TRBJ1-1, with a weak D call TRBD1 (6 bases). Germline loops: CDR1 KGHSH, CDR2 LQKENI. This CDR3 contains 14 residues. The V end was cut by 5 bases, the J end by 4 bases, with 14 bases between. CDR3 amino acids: CASSAYRVPTEAFF. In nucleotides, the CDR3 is TGTGCCAGCTCAGCTTACAGGGTTCCCACTGAAGCTTTCTTT.

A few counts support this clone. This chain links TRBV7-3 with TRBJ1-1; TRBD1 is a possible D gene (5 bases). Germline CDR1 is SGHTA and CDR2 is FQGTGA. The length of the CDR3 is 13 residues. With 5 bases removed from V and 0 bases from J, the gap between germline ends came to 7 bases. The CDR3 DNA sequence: TGTGCCAGCAGCATACAGGTGAACACTGAAGCTTTCTTT. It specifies CASSIQVNTEAFF.

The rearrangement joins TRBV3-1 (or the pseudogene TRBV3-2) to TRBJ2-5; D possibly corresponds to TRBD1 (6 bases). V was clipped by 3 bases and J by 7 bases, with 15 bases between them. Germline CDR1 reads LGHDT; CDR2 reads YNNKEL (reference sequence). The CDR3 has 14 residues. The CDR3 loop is CASSHILTGRTQYF. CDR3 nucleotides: TGTGCCAGCAGCCACATCCTTACAGGGCGGACCCAGTACTTC.

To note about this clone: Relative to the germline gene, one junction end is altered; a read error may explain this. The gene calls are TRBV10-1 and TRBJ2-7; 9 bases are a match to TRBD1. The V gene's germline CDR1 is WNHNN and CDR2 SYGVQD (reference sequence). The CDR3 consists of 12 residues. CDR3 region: CASNGQGYGQYF. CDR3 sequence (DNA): TGCGCCAGCAATGGACAGGGGTACGGGCAGTACTTC.

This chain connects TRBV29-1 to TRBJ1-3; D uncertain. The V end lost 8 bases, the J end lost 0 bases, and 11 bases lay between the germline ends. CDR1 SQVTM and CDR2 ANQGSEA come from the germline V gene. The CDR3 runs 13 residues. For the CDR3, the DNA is TGCAGCATCCCGGGTGGCTCTGGAAACACCATATATTTT. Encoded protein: CSIPGGSGNTIYF.

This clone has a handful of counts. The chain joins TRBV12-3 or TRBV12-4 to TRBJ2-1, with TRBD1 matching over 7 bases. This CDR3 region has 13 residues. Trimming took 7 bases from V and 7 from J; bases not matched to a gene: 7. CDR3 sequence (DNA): TGTGCCAGCACTCGGGACAGTCCGAATGAGCAGTTCTTC. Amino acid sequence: CASTRDSPNEQFF.

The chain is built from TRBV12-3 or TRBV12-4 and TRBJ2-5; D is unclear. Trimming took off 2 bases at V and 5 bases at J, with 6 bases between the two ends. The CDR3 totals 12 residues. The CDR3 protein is CASSLSGETQYF. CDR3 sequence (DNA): TGTGCCAGCAGTTTATCCGGGGAGACCCAGTACTTC.

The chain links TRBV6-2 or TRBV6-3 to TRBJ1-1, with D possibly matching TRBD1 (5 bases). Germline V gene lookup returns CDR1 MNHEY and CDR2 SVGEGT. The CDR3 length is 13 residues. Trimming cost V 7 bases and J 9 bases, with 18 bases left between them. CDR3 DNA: TGTGCCAGCATCCCGGACACTCCTTCGAAAGCTTTCTTT. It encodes CASIPDTPSKAFF.

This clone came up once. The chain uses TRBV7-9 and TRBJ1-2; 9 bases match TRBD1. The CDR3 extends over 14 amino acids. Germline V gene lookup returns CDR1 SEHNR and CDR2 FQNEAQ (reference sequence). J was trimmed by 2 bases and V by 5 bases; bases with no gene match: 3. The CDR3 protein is CASSMTGGNYGYTF. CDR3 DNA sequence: TGTGCCAGCAGCATGACAGGGGGAAACTATGGCTACACCTTC.

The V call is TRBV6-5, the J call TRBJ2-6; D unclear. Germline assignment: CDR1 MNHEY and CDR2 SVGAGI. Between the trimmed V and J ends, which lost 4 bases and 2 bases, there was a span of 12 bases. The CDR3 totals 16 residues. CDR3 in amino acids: CASSFQVPPGANVLTF. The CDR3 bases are TGTGCCAGCAGTTTTCAGGTACCACCTGGGGCCAACGTCCTGACTTTC.

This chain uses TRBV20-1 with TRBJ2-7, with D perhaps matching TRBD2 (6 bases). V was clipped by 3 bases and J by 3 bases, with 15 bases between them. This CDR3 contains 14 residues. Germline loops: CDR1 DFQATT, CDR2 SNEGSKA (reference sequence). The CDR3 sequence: CSASLGGSLYEQYF. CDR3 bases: TGCAGTGCTAGTTTGGGGGGTTCACTCTACGAGCAGTACTTC.

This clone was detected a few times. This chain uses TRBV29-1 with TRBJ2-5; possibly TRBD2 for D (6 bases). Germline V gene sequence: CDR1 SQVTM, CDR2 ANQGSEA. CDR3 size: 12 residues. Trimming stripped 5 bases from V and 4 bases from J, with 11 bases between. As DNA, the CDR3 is TGCAGCGTTACTAGCTCCGTAGAGACCCAGTACTTC. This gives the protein CSVTSSVETQYF.

As DNA, the CDR3 is TGTGCCAGCAGCATTAGCGGGAGGAATGATGAGCAGTTCTTC. It is translated as CASSISGRNDEQFF. The chain couples TRBV7-3 to TRBJ2-1; 10 nucleotides agree with TRBD2. This CDR3 contains 14 residues. The junction had 6 bases not matched to a gene; V was cut back by 5 bases and J by 8 bases. Germline loops: CDR1 SGHTA, CDR2 FQGTGA. Supplemented by reference TRBV7-3 and TRBJ2-1, the full variable domain reads GAGVSQTPSNKVTEKGKYVELRCDPISGHTALYWYRQSLGQGPEFLIYFQGTGAADDSGLPNDRFFAVRPEGSVSTLKIQRTERGDSAVYLCASSISGRNDEQFFGPGTRLTVL.

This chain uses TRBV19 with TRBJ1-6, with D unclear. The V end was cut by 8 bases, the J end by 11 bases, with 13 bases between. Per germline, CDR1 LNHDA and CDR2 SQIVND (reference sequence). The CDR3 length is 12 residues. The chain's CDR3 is CASAGSEAPLHF. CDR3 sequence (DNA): TGTGCCAGTGCCGGTTCAGAGGCACCCCTCCACTTT.